This section outlines one T cell receptor (beta chain) sequence together with its context. This sample was included in a study of blood T cell repertoires in COVID-19. Germline CDR1 LGHNA, CDR2 YSLEER. This CDR3 contains 13 residues. Germline trimming cut 5 bases from V and 3 bases from J; bases unmatched to any gene: 2. As originally analysed: Nucleated cell number was recorded as an estimate derived from reference gene primer amplification. Only in-frame clones appear in the TCRdb table, and some are missing; sequencing was by immunoSEQ multiplex PCR. V and J calls and clone size come straight from that table; D and trimming were deduced from the DNA. The table has 250,000 or so clones, 80% to 90% seen once.

The sequence came from a man aged 25-40 years with active or convalescent COVID-19. Material: peripheral blood. J is TRBJ1-1 and V is TRBV4-3, with 8 bases lining up with TRBD1. As DNA, the CDR3 is TGCGCCAGCAGCTGGACAGGGTACACTGAAGCTTTCTTT. This codes for CASSWTGYTEAFF.